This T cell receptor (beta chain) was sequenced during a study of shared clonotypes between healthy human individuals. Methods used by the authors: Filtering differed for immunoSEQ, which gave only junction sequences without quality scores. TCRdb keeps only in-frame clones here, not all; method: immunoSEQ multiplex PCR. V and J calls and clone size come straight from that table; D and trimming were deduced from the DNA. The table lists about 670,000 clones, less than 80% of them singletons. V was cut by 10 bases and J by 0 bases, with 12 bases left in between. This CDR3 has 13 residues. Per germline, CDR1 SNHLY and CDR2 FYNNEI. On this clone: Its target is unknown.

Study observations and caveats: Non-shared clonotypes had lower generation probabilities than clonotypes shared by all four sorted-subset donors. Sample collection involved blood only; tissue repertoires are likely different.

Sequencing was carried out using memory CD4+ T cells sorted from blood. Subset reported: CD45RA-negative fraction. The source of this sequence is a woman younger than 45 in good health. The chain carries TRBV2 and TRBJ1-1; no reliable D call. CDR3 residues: CAIGSPVNTEAFF. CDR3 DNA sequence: TGTGCCATAGGGTCCCCAGTGAACACTGAAGCTTTCTTT.